This is a list of T cell receptor beta chains from one sample in a study of regulatory T cells in long-lasting Graves disease. In TCRdb, the multiplex PCR reads were re-called with MiXCR into one record per CDR3 protein. Among roughly 700,000 distinct CDR3 sequences listed, 25% to 35% were seen once. The material sequenced was peripheral blood mononuclear cells (PBMCs), taken when the disease was refractory, from a patient treated with antithyroid drugs. These receptors came from a female donor with Graves disease. CDR3s include the opening cysteine and the closing phenylalanine or tryptophan. Fields, in order: D gene, clone size, J gene, V gene, CDR3 DNA, CDR3 protein. A D gene is named only where the DNA matches it firmly. The listing skips clone size in some rows; elsewhere it reads once, few, many or a size class.

d_call: .
clone_size: few
j_call: TRBJ2-2
v_call: TRBV28
cdr3_nt: TGTGCCAGCAGTTTAGTTGGGTCAGGGGCTCCCCGGAGGCGGGAGCTGTTTTTT
cdr3_aa: CASSLVGSGAPRRRELFF

d_call: .
clone_size: many
j_call: TRBJ2-7
v_call: TRBV2
cdr3_nt: TGTGCCAGCAGCACCCGGGACGTTACCTACGAGCAGTACTTC
cdr3_aa: CASSTRDVTYEQYF

d_call: .
clone_size: .
j_call: TRBJ1-1
v_call: TRBV3-1
cdr3_nt: TGTGCCAGCAGCCAAGAGCGACAAACCATGAACACTGAAGCTTTCTTT
cdr3_aa: CASSQERQTMNTEAFF

d_call: TRBD1
clone_size: .
j_call: TRBJ2-2
v_call: TRBV6-1
cdr3_nt: TGTGCCACCTCCCAGGGACAGGGGTGGGGCGGGGAGCTGTTTTTT
cdr3_aa: CATSQGQGWGGELFF

d_call: .
clone_size: many
j_call: TRBJ2-7
v_call: TRBV28
cdr3_nt: TGTGCCAGCAGTCTTACCCCCACGAGCTCCTACGAGCAGTACTTC
cdr3_aa: CASSLTPTSSYEQYF

d_call: .
clone_size: .
j_call: TRBJ1-5
v_call: TRBV6-9
cdr3_nt: TGTGCCAGCAGTTATGGCGGACGGACGTATAGCAATCAGCCCCAGCATTTT
cdr3_aa: CASSYGGRTYSNQPQHF

d_call: .
clone_size: few
j_call: TRBJ2-2
v_call: TRBV11-2
cdr3_nt: TGTGCCAGCAGCTCAGGGGAAAGGAACACCGGGGAGCTGTTTTTT
cdr3_aa: CASSSGERNTGELFF

d_call: .
clone_size: .
j_call: TRBJ1-5
v_call: TRBV19
cdr3_nt: TGTGCCAGTAGTGAGGACCCGGCAAGTCAGCCCCAGCATTTT
cdr3_aa: CASSEDPASQPQHF

d_call: TRBD1
clone_size: .
j_call: TRBJ2-7
v_call: TRBV5-1
cdr3_nt: TGCGCCAGCAGCGAGACGGGACAGGGCGCGGGCGAGCAGTACTTC
cdr3_aa: CASSETGQGAGEQYF

d_call: TRBD1
clone_size: .
j_call: TRBJ1-4
v_call: TRBV6-1
cdr3_nt: TGTGCCAGCAAGCTCGGGACAGGGAGTGGTGTCAAACTGTTTTTT
cdr3_aa: CASKLGTGSGVKLFF

d_call: .
clone_size: few
j_call: TRBJ1-1
v_call: TRBV19
cdr3_nt: TGTGCCAGTAGTCCCCGGTTCAACACTGAAGCTTTCTTT
cdr3_aa: CASSPRFNTEAFF

d_call: .
clone_size: .
j_call: TRBJ1-5
v_call: TRBV15
cdr3_nt: TGTGCCACCAGCAGAGAGCTGGTAGGAGGCAATCAGCCCCAGCATTTT
cdr3_aa: CATSRELVGGNQPQHF

d_call: .
clone_size: few
j_call: TRBJ1-6
v_call: TRBV7-2
cdr3_nt: TGTGCCAGCAGCTTAGGGTTTAATTCACCCCTCCACTTT
cdr3_aa: CASSLGFNSPLHF

d_call: .
clone_size: few
j_call: TRBJ1-4
v_call: TRBV12-3/TRBV12-4
cdr3_nt: TGTGCCAGCAGCTTGGGTCCAGGGCAAGAAAAACTGTTTTTT
cdr3_aa: CASSLGPGQEKLFF

d_call: .
clone_size: few
j_call: TRBJ1-2
v_call: TRBV6-1
cdr3_nt: TGTGCCAGCAGTGAAGACGTGAGCTTCTGTGGCTACACCTTC
cdr3_aa: CASSEDVSFCGYTF

d_call: .
clone_size: .
j_call: TRBJ1-1
v_call: TRBV5-1
cdr3_nt: TGCGCCAGCAGCCCCGGGACACTTGTCCCTGAAGCTTTCTTT
cdr3_aa: CASSPGTLVPEAFF

d_call: TRBD1
clone_size: many
j_call: TRBJ1-4
v_call: TRBV6-9
cdr3_nt: TGTGCCAGCAGTTACCCAGACAGGGGAAATGAAAAACTGTTTTTT
cdr3_aa: CASSYPDRGNEKLFF

d_call: TRBD2
clone_size: few
j_call: TRBJ2-5
v_call: TRBV7-7
cdr3_nt: TGTGCCAGCAGCTTCGCGGGAGGGCCCCAAGAGACCCAGTACTTC
cdr3_aa: CASSFAGGPQETQYF

d_call: .
clone_size: many
j_call: TRBJ1-1
v_call: TRBV3-1
cdr3_nt: TGTGCCAGCAGCCGAAGACAGAACACTGAAGCTTTCTTT
cdr3_aa: CASSRRQNTEAFF

d_call: .
clone_size: many
j_call: TRBJ2-5
v_call: TRBV10-3
cdr3_nt: TGTGCCATCAGTGAGTCGAGTGGGTCGGGAGAGACCCAGTACTTC
cdr3_aa: CAISESSGSGETQYF

d_call: .
clone_size: many
j_call: TRBJ2-5
v_call: TRBV12-3/TRBV12-4
cdr3_nt: TGTGCCAGCAGTTTAGGGGGCTCCCTAGGCGAGACCCAGTACTTC
cdr3_aa: CASSLGGSLGETQYF

d_call: .
clone_size: .
j_call: TRBJ1-2
v_call: TRBV18
cdr3_nt: TGTGCCAGCTCACGTCCAGGGTACGGCTACACCTTC
cdr3_aa: CASSRPGYGYTF

d_call: .
clone_size: many
j_call: TRBJ1-1
v_call: TRBV2
cdr3_nt: TGTGCCAGCAGTGCGGCGGCTGGGAGCACTGAAGCTTTCTTT
cdr3_aa: CASSAAAGSTEAFF

d_call: .
clone_size: .
j_call: TRBJ1-5
v_call: TRBV20-1
cdr3_nt: TGCAGTGCTAGAGATGAGGGGAATCAGCCCCAGCATTTT
cdr3_aa: CSARDEGNQPQHF

d_call: .
clone_size: .
j_call: TRBJ1-1
v_call: TRBV29-1
cdr3_nt: TGCAGCGCCGGACCCATGAACACTGAAGCTTTCTTT
cdr3_aa: CSAGPMNTEAFF

d_call: TRBD1
clone_size: few
j_call: TRBJ1-2
v_call: TRBV12-3/TRBV12-4
cdr3_nt: TGTGCCAGCAGTTACGGACAGGGGAATGGCTACACCTTC
cdr3_aa: CASSYGQGNGYTF

d_call: .
clone_size: many
j_call: TRBJ2-4
v_call: TRBV11-2
cdr3_nt: TGTGCCAGCAGCCCTACCGTATTGAGTGCGGACACGAACATTCAGTACTTC
cdr3_aa: CASSPTVLSADTNIQYF

d_call: TRBD2
clone_size: .
j_call: TRBJ2-7
v_call: TRBV5-1
cdr3_nt: TGCGCCAGCAGCTTGGAGGGATCCCTAGCGGGCCTCTACGAGCAGTACTTC
cdr3_aa: CASSLEGSLAGLYEQYF

d_call: TRBD1
clone_size: few
j_call: TRBJ1-1
v_call: TRBV6-1
cdr3_nt: TGTGCCAGCAAGGTCGCAGGGGGAGACACTGAAGCTTTCTTT
cdr3_aa: CASKVAGGDTEAFF

d_call: .
clone_size: .
j_call: TRBJ2-7
v_call: TRBV11-2
cdr3_nt: TGTGCCAGCAGCTTGCCCGGGGACCCCTACGAGCAGTACTTC
cdr3_aa: CASSLPGDPYEQYF

d_call: TRBD2
clone_size: few
j_call: TRBJ2-5
v_call: TRBV19
cdr3_nt: TGTGCCAGCAGCCCCGGCGGGAGAGAGACCCAGTACTTC
cdr3_aa: CASSPGGRETQYF

d_call: .
clone_size: few
j_call: TRBJ1-1
v_call: TRBV29-1
cdr3_nt: TGCAGCGTTACAGGGAGAATGAACACTGAAGCTTTCTTT
cdr3_aa: CSVTGRMNTEAFF